Listed here are 31 T cell receptor beta chains from one sample, sequenced in a study of cytomegalovirus exposure and HLA in healthy donors. The primer mix had 60 Vbeta and 13 Jbeta primers. Data came from immunoSEQ multiplex PCR; TCRdb stores just in-frame clones and leaves some out. This table holds 140,000 to 150,000 clones, about 76% found once. Specimen: PBMCs. These receptor sequences come from a male donor in good health and CMV-seronegative.

The chain joins TRBV11-1 to TRBJ1-1; 7 bases align to TRBD1. This CDR3 is 12 amino acids long. The germline V gene encodes CDR1 SGHAT and CDR2 FQDESV (reference sequence). V dropped 5 bases and J dropped 7; count of bases not matched to a gene: 4. CDR3 DNA: TGTGCCAGCAGCGGAGACAGGGATGAAGCTTTCTTT. Translation gives CASSGDRDEAFF.

This sequence joins TRBV19 and TRBJ2-1, with D possibly TRBD1 on 5 matching bases. The V gene lost 5 bases and the J gene lost 14 bases, with 19 bases spanning the gap. Germline V gene sequence: CDR1 LNHDA, CDR2 SQIVND (reference sequence). This CDR3 has 13 residues. CDR3 nucleotide sequence: TGTGCCAGTAGTGCCTCCTCCAGGGATCGGGAGTTCTTC. Encoded protein: CASSASSRDREFF.

The chain couples TRBV7-6 to TRBJ1-1; no reliable D call. The CDR3 consists of 13 residues. CDR1 is SGHVS and CDR2 is FNYEAQ in the germline V gene. V was cut by 3 bases and J by 4 bases, with 9 bases left in between. This CDR3 is CASSFSQITEAFF. DNA of the CDR3: TGTGCCAGCAGCTTTTCACAAATCACTGAAGCTTTCTTT. The variable domain in full, with the rest retrieved from reference TRBV7-6 and TRBJ1-1, is GAGVSQSPRYKVTKRGQDVALRCDPISGHVSLYWYRQALGQGPEFLTYFNYEAQQDKSGLPNDRFSAERPEGSISTLTIQRTEQRDSAMYRCASSFSQITEAFFGQGTRLTVV.

This clone appeared a single time. The rearrangement joins TRBV19 to TRBJ2-5, with a possible D match to TRBD2 (6 bases). V was shortened by 3 bases and J by 7 bases, with 24 bases between the two germline ends. This CDR3 comprises 17 residues. The germline CDR1 and CDR2 sequences are LNHDA and SQIVND (reference sequence). DNA for the CDR3: TGTGCCAGTAGTATTTGGTCACGGGACTCTGCCTTATGGACCCAGTACTTC. This sequence encodes CASSIWSRDSALWTQYF.

The V and J genes are TRBV6-1 and TRBJ1-2; 9 bases agree with TRBD1. V shed 7 bases, J shed 2 bases, and the junction held 5 bases outside the gene matches. This CDR3 spans 14 amino acids. Germline V gene data show CDR1 as MNHNS and CDR2 as SASEGT. Here the CDR3 reads CASMRTGVNYGYTF. The CDR3, as DNA: TGTGCCAGCATGAGGACAGGGGTGAACTATGGCTACACCTTC.

This clone was picked up a small number of times. This chain links TRBV6-5 with TRBJ1-6; D is ambiguous. The V end lost 0 bases, the J end lost 7 bases, and 10 bases lay between the germline ends. The CDR3 loop spans 15 amino acids. The germline V gene encodes CDR1 MNHEY and CDR2 SVGAGI. The CDR3 protein is CASSYSEQWNSPLHF. Here the CDR3 DNA reads TGTGCCAGCAGTTACTCGGAGCAGTGGAATTCACCCCTCCACTTT.

J is TRBJ2-4 and V is TRBV5-6; the D gene is possibly TRBD1 (6 bases). Germline V gives CDR1 SGHDT, CDR2 YYEEEE. The germline V and J ends were trimmed by 2 bases and 2 bases, with 8 bases remaining between them. The CDR3 has 14 amino acids. CDR3 DNA: TGTGCCAGCAGCTTACAGGGATCCAAAAACATTCAGTACTTC. Amino acids: CASSLQGSKNIQYF.

The rearrangement joins TRBV5-1 to TRBJ2-7; D is perhaps TRBD2 (6 bases). V was pared by 5 bases and J by 0 bases, with 12 bases between. This CDR3 is built from 14 residues. Looked up from germline, CDR1 is SGHRS and CDR2 is YFSETQ. The CDR3 bases are TGCGCCAGCAGTCAAGCGGGCGGCTCCTACGAGCAGTACTTC. It yields the protein CASSQAGGSYEQYF.

This chain links TRBV12-5 with TRBJ2-7, with a possible D match to TRBD1 (6 bases). The germline V gene has CDR1 LGHNT and CDR2 FRNRAP. The CDR3 covers 16 residues. The V end was cut by 1 base, the J end by 0 bases, with 13 bases between. In nucleotides, the CDR3 is TGTGCTAGTGGTTTGGCCCTTTCAGGGGACTCCTACGAGCAGTACTTC. Translated: CASGLALSGDSYEQYF.

The J gene is TRBJ2-1, the V gene TRBV21-1; the table's D call, TRBD2, has no DNA check behind it. TRBV21-1 is annotated as a pseudogene. The CDR3 is made up of 15 amino acids. The chain's CDR3 is CASSKVIYLYNEQFF. The DNA for the CDR3 is TGTGCCAGCAGCAAAGTTATCTACCTCTACAATGAGCAGTTCTTC.

A note on this clone: One junction end does not reproduce the germline sequence, and a read error may be involved. This chain links TRBV7-9 with TRBJ2-5; the match to TRBD1 covers 10 bases. CDR1 is SEHNR and CDR2 is FQNEAQ in the germline V gene (reference sequence). CDR3 length: 16 amino acids. The chain's CDR3 is CSSSLATGTGAETQYF. DNA of the CDR3: TGTTCCAGCAGCTTAGCTACCGGGACAGGGGCGGAGACCCAGTACTTC. Filled out from reference TRBV7-9 and TRBJ2-5, the complete variable domain reads DTGVSQNPRHKITKRGQNVTFRCDPISEHNRLYWYRQTLGQGPEFLTYFQNEAQLEKSRLLSDRFSAERPKGSFSTLEIQRTEQGDSAMYLCSSSLATGTGAETQYFGPGTRLLVL.

The chain is built from TRBV7-6 and TRBJ2-7; D might be TRBD1 (5 bases). Germline V gene sequence: CDR1 SGHVS, CDR2 FNYEAQ. The V and J ends lost 1 base and 0 bases respectively, with 10 bases between them. The CDR3 is 15 residues long. CDR3 sequence: CASSLEPTDSYEQYF. CDR3 DNA sequence: TGTGCCAGCAGCTTAGAACCGACAGACTCCTACGAGCAGTACTTC.

The CDR3 coding sequence is TGCGCCAGCAGCTTGGACGGGAGGGCGGATACGCAGTATTTT. This sequence encodes CASSLDGRADTQYF. V is TRBV5-1 and J is TRBJ2-3, with 8 bases fitting TRBD2. The CDR3 extends over 14 amino acids. Germline V lookup: CDR1 SGHRS, CDR2 YFSETQ. J gave up 6 bases and V 0 bases, and 3 bases lay outside the gene matches.

The CDR3 here is CASSWAGAGEQYF. DNA of the CDR3: TGTGCCAGTAGTTGGGCGGGAGCCGGAGAGCAGTACTTC. The chain is built from TRBV19 and TRBJ2-7; 7 positions match TRBD2. In germline, CDR1 is LNHDA, CDR2 SQIVND (reference sequence). The CDR3 totals 13 residues. The junction had 8 bases not matched to a gene; V was cut back by 5 bases and J by 7 bases. Together with reference TRBV19 and TRBJ2-7, the CDR3 gives the full variable domain: DGGITQSPKYLFRKEGQNVTLSCEQNLNHDAMYWYRQDPGQGLRLIYYSQIVNDFQKGDIAEGYSVSREKKESFPLTVTSAQKNPTAFYLCASSWAGAGEQYFGPGTRLTVT.

This chain links TRBV5-8 with TRBJ1-2; D is possibly TRBD1 (6 bases). CDR1 is SGHTS, CDR2 YDEGEE, per germline. V was trimmed by 0 bases and J by 7 bases, leaving 10 bases between them. The CDR3 is made up of 13 amino acids. The CDR3: CASSLVGARGYTF. The CDR3 DNA is TGTGCCAGCAGCTTGGTGGGGGCGCGTGGCTACACCTTC. Based on the CDR3 plus reference TRBV5-8 and TRBJ1-2, the full variable domain is EAGVTQSPTHLIKTRGQQATLRCSPISGHTSVYWYQQALGLGLQFLLWYDEGEERNRGNFPPRFSGRQFPNYSSELNVNALELEDSALYLCASSLVGARGYTFGSGTRLTVV.

The chain employs TRBV6-5 and TRBJ2-7, with 9 bases aligning to TRBD1. Germline loops: CDR1 MNHEY, CDR2 SVGAGI. The V and J ends lost 7 bases and 5 bases, in that order; junction bases with no gene match: 9. This CDR3 is 14 amino acids long. The CDR3, as DNA: TGTGCCAGCATTACCGGGACAGGGTCGGACGAGCAGTACTTC. It translates to CASITGTGSDEQYF.

This clone appeared a few times. This chain connects TRBV28 to TRBJ2-3, with D perhaps TRBD2 (6 bases). Germline loops: CDR1 MDHEN, CDR2 SYDVKM. The CDR3 covers 17 residues. With 5 bases removed from V and 2 bases from J, the gap between germline ends came to 20 bases. CDR3 protein: CASSGSLAEANTDTQYF. Written as DNA, the CDR3 is TGTGCCAGCAGTGGGTCCTTAGCGGAGGCCAACACAGATACGCAGTATTTT. Filled out from reference TRBV28 and TRBJ2-3, the complete variable domain reads DVKVTQSSRYLVKRTGEKVFLECVQDMDHENMFWYRQDPGLGLRLIYFSYDVKMKEKGDIPEGYSVSREKKERFSLILESASTNQTSMYLCASSGSLAEANTDTQYFGPGTRLTVL.

The chain recombines TRBV5-1 with TRBJ2-7; possibly TRBD1 for D (5 bases). The CDR3 loop spans 13 amino acids. The V end was cut by 0 bases, the J end by 3 bases, with 7 bases between. Germline V CDR1 and CDR2: SGHRS, YFSETQ. The CDR3 loop is CASSLGQNYEQYF. The CDR3 DNA reads TGCGCCAGCAGCTTGGGACAGAACTACGAGCAGTACTTC.

The sample holds one count of this clone. This chain joins TRBV5-1 and TRBJ2-3, with 10 nucleotides matching TRBD2. The CDR3 extends over 19 amino acids. The trim removed 2 bases at V and 1 base at J, leaving 13 bases unmatched. Germline assignment: CDR1 SGHRS and CDR2 YFSETQ. CDR3 in amino acids: CASSFGVVIAGGRTDTQYF. Here the CDR3 DNA reads TGCGCCAGCAGCTTTGGGGTTGTGATAGCGGGGGGCCGCACAGATACGCAGTATTTT.

This clone has a single count. J is TRBJ2-1 and V is TRBV7-3, with D possibly TRBD2 on 7 matching bases. CDR3 size: 16 residues. Trimming removed 5 bases from V and 2 bases from J, with 16 bases in between. CDR1 and CDR2 (germline): SGHTA, FQGTGA. CDR3 DNA: TGTGCCAGCAGCGGAGGGGGACGGGGGGCCTACAATGAGCAGTTCTTC. This encodes CASSGGGRGAYNEQFF.

On this clone itself: At one end, the junction sequence differs from germline, possibly due to a read error. CDR3 sequence reads: CATSRVGVGANGLTF. The CDR3 nucleotides are TGTGCCACCAGCAGAGTGGGTGTTGGGGCCAACGGCCTGACTTTC. The genes are TRBV15 and TRBJ2-6; D is perhaps TRBD1 (5 bases). This CDR3 comprises 15 residues. CDR1 and CDR2 from the germline V gene are LNHNV and YYDKDF (reference sequence).

The CDR3 here is CASSFDVSYEQYF. The CDR3 nucleotides read TGTGCCAGCAGCTTTGATGTCTCGTACGAGCAGTACTTC. V and J are TRBV12-1 and TRBJ2-7; the D call in the table, TRBD2, was not verified against the DNA. TRBV12-1 is labeled a pseudogene. There are 13 residues in the CDR3.

The genes are TRBV30 and TRBJ1-1; no clear D gene. V gave up 0 bases and J gave up 3 bases, with 8 bases separating them. The V gene's germline CDR1 is GTSNPN and CDR2 SVGIG (reference sequence). CDR3 length: 13 residues. The CDR3 DNA follows: TGTGCCTGGAGTGTAAGACACTACACTGAAGCTTTCTTT. It specifies CAWSVRHYTEAFF.

A remark on this clone: The identical CDR3 is also encoded by other nucleotide sequences in the sample. V usage is TRBV6-1 and J usage is TRBJ2-1, with 11 nucleotides matching TRBD2. J was trimmed by 7 bases and V by 2 bases; bases with no gene match: 4. The CDR3 is 15 amino acids. The germline gives CDR1 MNHNS, CDR2 SASEGT. CDR3 bases: TGTGCCAGCAGTGAATTAGCGGGAGGGCTTAATGAGCAGTTCTTC. This translates into CASSELAGGLNEQFF.

The chain joins TRBV6-1 to TRBJ2-2, with D possibly being TRBD2 (5 bases). Trimming removed 2 bases at V and 5 bases at J, with 6 bases between. The CDR3 runs to 13 residues. Germline CDR1 reads MNHNS; CDR2 reads SASEGT. DNA for the CDR3: TGTGCCAGCAGTGAATGGGAGACCGGGGAGCTGTTTTTT. It specifies CASSEWETGELFF.

The V and J genes are TRBV7-3 and TRBJ2-1; 7 bases agree with TRBD1. V lost 5 bases, J lost 5 bases, and 6 bases stayed unmatched. Per germline, CDR1 SGHTA and CDR2 FQGTGA. There are 14 residues in the CDR3. The CDR3 loop reads CASSPRTGNNEQFF. Written as DNA, the CDR3 is TGTGCCAGCAGCCCCAGGACAGGAAACAATGAGCAGTTCTTC. Using reference TRBV7-3 and TRBJ2-1 for the parts outside the CDR3, the full variable domain is GAGVSQTPSNKVTEKGKYVELRCDPISGHTALYWYRQSLGQGPEFLIYFQGTGAADDSGLPNDRFFAVRPEGSVSTLKIQRTERGDSAVYLCASSPRTGNNEQFFGPGTRLTVL.

The chain couples TRBV18 to TRBJ1-5; 7 positions agree with TRBD1. The CDR3 is 16 amino acids. The V and J ends lost 6 bases and 6 bases, in that order; junction bases with no gene match: 14. Germline CDR1 reads KGHSH; CDR2 reads LQKENI. The CDR3 region has the DNA TGTGCCAGCTCCCGACAGGGTGGGGGAGGAATTCAGCCCCAGCATTTT. Translated: CASSRQGGGGIQPQHF.

This chain's CDR3 is CASSPGTSLQYNEQFF. The CDR3 coding sequence is TGCGCCAGCAGCCCCGGGACTAGCCTACAGTACAATGAGCAGTTCTTC. This chain connects TRBV5-1 to TRBJ2-1, with TRBD2 matching 9 bases. Germline trimming cut 4 bases from V and 4 bases from J; bases unmatched to any gene: 9. Germline CDR1 SGHRS, CDR2 YFSETQ. This CDR3 is built from 16 residues.

The chain carries TRBV19 and TRBJ1-2; 7 positions agree with TRBD1. Per the germline V gene, CDR1 is LNHDA and CDR2 is SQIVND (reference sequence). The CDR3 covers 13 residues. Trimming at V came to 7 bases and at J to 7 bases, leaving 9 bases not matched to a gene. CDR3: CASILDRASGYTF. The CDR3 DNA sequence: TGTGCCAGTATCCTAGACAGGGCTTCTGGCTACACCTTC.

Only a few counts were recorded for this clone. The CDR3 loop is CASSPAGTRDPYEQFF. The CDR3 DNA reads TGTGCCAGCAGCCCTGCCGGGACTAGAGATCCGTATGAGCAGTTCTTC. The V call is TRBV5-4, the J call TRBJ2-1; 8 bases align to TRBD2. The germline gives CDR1 SGHNT, CDR2 YYREEE (reference sequence). The V gene end was trimmed by 4 bases and the J gene end by 8 bases; junction bases not matched to a gene: 14. The CDR3 has 16 amino acids. Variable domain in full (rest from reference TRBV5-4 and TRBJ2-1): ETGVTQSPTHLIKTRGQQVTLRCSSQSGHNTVSWYQQALGQGPQFIFQYYREEENGRGNFPPRFSGLQFPNYSSELNVNALELDDSALYLCASSPAGTRDPYEQFFGPGTRLTVL.

A single count supports this clone. V and J are TRBV19 and TRBJ1-4; D ambiguous. Germline-derived CDR1 and CDR2 are LNHDA and SQIVND (reference sequence). CDR3 size: 14 residues. V was shortened by 5 bases and J by 1 base, with 8 bases between the two germline ends. The CDR3 region is CASSETITNEKLFF. The CDR3 bases are TGTGCCAGTAGTGAGACTATAACTAATGAAAAACTGTTTTTT.